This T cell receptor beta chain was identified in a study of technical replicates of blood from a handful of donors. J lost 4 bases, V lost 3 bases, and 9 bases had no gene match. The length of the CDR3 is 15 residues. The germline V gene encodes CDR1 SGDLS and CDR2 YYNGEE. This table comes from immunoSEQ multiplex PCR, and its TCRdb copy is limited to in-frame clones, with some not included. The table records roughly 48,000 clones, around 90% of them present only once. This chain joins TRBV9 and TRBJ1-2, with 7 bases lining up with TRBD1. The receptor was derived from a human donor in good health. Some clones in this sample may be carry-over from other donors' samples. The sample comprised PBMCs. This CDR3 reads CASSETGTESYGYTF. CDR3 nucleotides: TGTGCCAGCAGCGAGACCGGGACAGAGTCCTATGGCTACACCTTC.